This TCR beta chain emerged from a study of blood T cell repertoires in COVID-19. TCRdb's copy holds only in-frame clones and misses some; the assay was immunoSEQ multiplex PCR. The sample carries some 220,000 clones, around 83% recorded once. The CDR3 runs 12 residues. Trimming shortened V by 0 bases and J by 6 bases, and 6 bases separated the two germline ends. CDR1 and CDR2 from the germline V gene are LNHNV and YYDKDF (reference sequence). This receptor was taken from a woman between 40 and 50 years old with acute COVID-19. Sequencing was done on a sample of PBMCs or T cells enriched from blood (not recorded which). The J gene is TRBJ2-7, the V gene TRBV15; no reliable D call. In DNA, the CDR3 is TGTGCCACCAGCAGAGATCGGGTCGAGCAGTACTTC. This codes for CATSRDRVEQYF.